The 5 T cell receptor beta chains listed next were all sequenced from one sample in a study of glioma-infiltrating T cells after dendritic cell vaccination (dated by TCRdb to the mid-2010s). Reading the label with the study, this specimen's time point is: after dendritic cell vaccination, including at tumor progression/relapse. Library preparation was by the immunoSEQ multiplex PCR assay. TCRdb limited this immuneACCESS table to in-frame rearrangements with V and J called. A share of clones is missing; checked studies link under half to unresolved V genes, and the rest is unexplained. In this sample the table shows over 65,000 clones, around 84% of which occur a single time. The top ten constitute more than 8% of the sample. The sample was blood, taken after dendritic cell vaccination. The receptors shown here come from a human donor with glioblastoma.

This clone has a single count. The rearrangement joins TRBV15 to TRBJ2-2, with 8 bases that match TRBD1. In germline, CDR1 is LNHNV, CDR2 YYDKDF (reference sequence). The CDR3 spans 15 residues. The J segment lost 6 bases and the V segment lost 7 bases, leaving 10 bases of the junction unmatched. The CDR3 DNA reads as TGTGCCACCAATTCAAGGGACAGGTTCCCCGGGGAGCTGTTTTTT. It encodes CATNSRDRFPGELFF.

The chain is built from TRBV2 and TRBJ2-5, with D hard to call. This CDR3 has 11 amino acids. With 6 bases removed from V and 5 bases from J, the gap between germline ends came to 7 bases. Germline CDR1 SNHLY, CDR2 FYNNEI. CDR3: CASSIEETQYF. DNA for the CDR3: TGTGCCAGCAGCATCGAGGAGACCCAGTACTTC.

The chain employs TRBV11-2 and TRBJ2-1; 9 bases fit TRBD1. CDR1 SGHAT and CDR2 FQNNGV come from the germline V gene. This CDR3 region has 15 residues. The V and J ends lost 6 bases and 4 bases, in that order; junction bases with no gene match: 7. In DNA, the CDR3 is TGTGCCAGCAGTCCGACAGGGGGTAGTTACAATGAGCAGTTCTTC. Its protein product is CASSPTGGSYNEQFF.

The CDR3 loop reads CASSLAGRGYTF. CDR3 in DNA: TGCGCCAGCAGCTTGGCAGGGCGCGGCTACACCTTC. The V gene is TRBV5-1, the J gene TRBJ1-2; D might be TRBD1 (5 bases). V dropped 0 bases and J dropped 8 bases, with 8 bases sitting between them. Germline V gene data show CDR1 as SGHRS and CDR2 as YFSETQ. CDR3 size: 12 residues.

The chain joins TRBV11-2 to TRBJ1-4; TRBD1 agrees at 7 bases. Losses at the gene ends were 5 bases for V and 4 bases for J; bases not matched to a gene: 10. Germline CDR1 SGHAT, CDR2 FQNNGV. This CDR3 contains 16 residues. The CDR3 loop reads CASSGLTGIVNEKLFF. The DNA of the CDR3 is TGTGCCAGCAGCGGCTTGACAGGGATAGTTAATGAAAAACTGTTTTTT.